This T cell receptor beta chain is drawn from a study of early T cells in non-severe SARS-CoV-2 infection. As for the study in general: Unpaired chains resulted from sequencing bulk RNA of unsorted whole blood.

Concerning this clonotype: Its antigen is unidentified.

The TCR library protocol was used to attach unique molecular identifiers. These identifiers were attached to individual cDNA molecules. Each CDR3 protein gets one entry after TCRdb re-called the 5' RACE reads with MiXCR. The sample shows roughly 30,000 distinct CDR3 sequences, 4.5% of them seen only once. J gave up 7 bases and V 6 bases, and 16 bases lay outside the gene matches. CDR1 is SGHNT, CDR2 YYREEE, per germline (reference sequence). The CDR3 covers 16 residues. Broader study findings: The VDJdb matching leaned toward anti-spike CD8 responses and overlooked private and CD4 specificities.

The sequenced sample was whole blood. The clonotype comes from an adult who was a healthcare worker with PCR-confirmed SARS-CoV-2 infection or an uninfected control (not recorded which). The chain uses TRBV5-4 and TRBJ2-1; 7 nucleotides line up with TRBD2. The CDR3 nucleotides are TGTGCCAGCACCTACGGGGGGTTCGGGCAGTCGAATGAGCAGTTCTTC. It yields the protein CASTYGGFGQSNEQFF.